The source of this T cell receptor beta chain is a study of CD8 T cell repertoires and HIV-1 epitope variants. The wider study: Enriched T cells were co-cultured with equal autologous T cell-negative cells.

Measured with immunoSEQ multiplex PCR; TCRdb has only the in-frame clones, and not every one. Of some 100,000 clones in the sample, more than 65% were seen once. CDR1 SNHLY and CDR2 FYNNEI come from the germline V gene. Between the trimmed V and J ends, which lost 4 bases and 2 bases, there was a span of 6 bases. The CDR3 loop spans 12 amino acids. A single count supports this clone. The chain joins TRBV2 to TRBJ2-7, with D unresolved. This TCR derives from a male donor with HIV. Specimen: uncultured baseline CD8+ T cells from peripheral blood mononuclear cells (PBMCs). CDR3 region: CASSVGTYEQYF. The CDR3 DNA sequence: TGTGCCAGCAGTGTTGGAACCTACGAGCAGTACTTC.